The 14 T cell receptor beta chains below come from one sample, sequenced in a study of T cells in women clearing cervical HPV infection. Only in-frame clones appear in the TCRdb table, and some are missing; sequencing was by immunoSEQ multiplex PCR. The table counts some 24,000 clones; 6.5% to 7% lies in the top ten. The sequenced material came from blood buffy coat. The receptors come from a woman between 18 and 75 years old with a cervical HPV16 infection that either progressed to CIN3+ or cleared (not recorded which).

The DNA read from the CDR3 is TGTGCCAGCGGCTCGAATCAGCCC. Its translation is CASGSNQP. The entire CDR3 is CASGSNQPQHF. The V gene is TRBV7-9, the J gene TRBJ1-5; no definite D call. The CDR3 is cut off 3 residues early in the read; its end comes from the germline J gene. Germline CDR1 SEHNR, CDR2 FQNEAQ (reference sequence). The CDR3 is 11 residues long. Trimming pared 8 bases from V and 4 bases from J, leaving 6 bases between.

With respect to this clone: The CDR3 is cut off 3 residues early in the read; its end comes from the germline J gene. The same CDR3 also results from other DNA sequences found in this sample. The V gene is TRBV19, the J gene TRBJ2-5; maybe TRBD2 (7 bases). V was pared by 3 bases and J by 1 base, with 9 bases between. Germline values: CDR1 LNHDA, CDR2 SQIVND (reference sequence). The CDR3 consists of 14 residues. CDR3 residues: CASSIRGAQETQYF. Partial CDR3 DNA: TGTGCCAGTAGTATCCGGGGGGCCCAAGAGACC.

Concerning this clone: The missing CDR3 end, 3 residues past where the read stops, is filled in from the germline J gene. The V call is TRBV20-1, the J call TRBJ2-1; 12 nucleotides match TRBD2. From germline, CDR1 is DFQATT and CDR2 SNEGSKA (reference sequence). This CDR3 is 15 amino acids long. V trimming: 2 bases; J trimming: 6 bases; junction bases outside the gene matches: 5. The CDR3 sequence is CSARLAGGPSNEQFF. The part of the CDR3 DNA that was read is TGCAGTGCTAGACTAGCGGGAGGGCCCTCCAATGAG.

The CDR3 loop is CASSLQGGSSPLHF. The DNA read from the CDR3 is TGTGCCAGCAGCTTGCAAGGGGGAAGTTCACCC. The V call is TRBV7-9, the J call TRBJ1-6, with a weak D call TRBD1 (6 bases). The read ends 3 residues before the CDR3 terminus; that terminus is restored from the germline J gene. V lost 3 bases and J lost 9, with 12 bases in between. The CDR3 runs 14 residues. In germline, CDR1 is SEHNR, CDR2 FQNEAQ (reference sequence).

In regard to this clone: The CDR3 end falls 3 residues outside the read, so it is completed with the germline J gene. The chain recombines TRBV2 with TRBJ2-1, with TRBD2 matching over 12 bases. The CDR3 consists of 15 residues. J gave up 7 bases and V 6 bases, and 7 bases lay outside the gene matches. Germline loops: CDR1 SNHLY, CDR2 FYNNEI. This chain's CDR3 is CASRPLAGGRNEQFF. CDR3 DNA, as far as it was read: TGTGCCAGCAGACCCCTAGCGGGAGGGCGTAATGAG.

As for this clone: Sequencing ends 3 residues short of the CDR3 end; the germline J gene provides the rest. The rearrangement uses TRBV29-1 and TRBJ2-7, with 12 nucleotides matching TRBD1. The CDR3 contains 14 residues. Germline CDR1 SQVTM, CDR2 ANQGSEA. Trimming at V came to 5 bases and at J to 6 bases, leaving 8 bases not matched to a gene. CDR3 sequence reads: CSVKPGQGASEQYF. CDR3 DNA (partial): TGCAGCGTTAAACCGGGACAGGGGGCGTCCGAG.

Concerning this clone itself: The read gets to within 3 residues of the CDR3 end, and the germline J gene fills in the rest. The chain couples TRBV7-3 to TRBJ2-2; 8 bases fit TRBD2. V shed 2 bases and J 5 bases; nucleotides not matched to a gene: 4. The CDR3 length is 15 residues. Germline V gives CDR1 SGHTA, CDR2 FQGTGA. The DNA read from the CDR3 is TGTGCCAGCAGCTTAGGAGCGGGAGCTACCGGGGAG. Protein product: CASSLGAGATGE. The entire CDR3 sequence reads CASSLGAGATGELFF.

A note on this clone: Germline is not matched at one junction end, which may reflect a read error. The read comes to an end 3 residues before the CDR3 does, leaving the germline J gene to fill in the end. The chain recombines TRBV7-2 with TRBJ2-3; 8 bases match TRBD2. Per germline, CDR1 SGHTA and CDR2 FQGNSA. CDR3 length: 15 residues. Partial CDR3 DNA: TGTGCCAGCAGCCCGGGACTAGTGGGCACAGGTACG. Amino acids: CASSPGLVGTGT. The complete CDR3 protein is CASSPGLVGTGTQYF.

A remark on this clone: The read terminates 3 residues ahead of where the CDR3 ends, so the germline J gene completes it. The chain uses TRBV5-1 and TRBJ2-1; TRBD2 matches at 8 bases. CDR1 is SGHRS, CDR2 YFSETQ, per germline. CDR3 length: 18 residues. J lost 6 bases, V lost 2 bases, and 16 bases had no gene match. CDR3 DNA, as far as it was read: TGCGCCAGCAGCTTATACGACCCCGCCGGGACTAGGACCAATGAG. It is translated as CASSLYDPAGTRTNE. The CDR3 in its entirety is CASSLYDPAGTRTNEQFF.

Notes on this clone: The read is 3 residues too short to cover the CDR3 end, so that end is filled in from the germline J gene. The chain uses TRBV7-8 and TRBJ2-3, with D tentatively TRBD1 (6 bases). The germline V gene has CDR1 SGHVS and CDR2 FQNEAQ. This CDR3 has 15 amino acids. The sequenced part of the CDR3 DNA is TGTGCCAGCAGGTTAACAGGGACCATCCAAGAGACG. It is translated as CASRLTGTIQET. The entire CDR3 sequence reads CASRLTGTIQETQYF. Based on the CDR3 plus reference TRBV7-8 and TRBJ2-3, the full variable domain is GAGVSQSPRYKVAKRGQDVALRCDPISGHVSLFWYQQALGQGPEFLTYFQNEAQLDKSGLPSDRFFAERPEGSVSTLKIQRTQQEDSAVYLCASRLTGTIQETQYFGPGTRLTVL.

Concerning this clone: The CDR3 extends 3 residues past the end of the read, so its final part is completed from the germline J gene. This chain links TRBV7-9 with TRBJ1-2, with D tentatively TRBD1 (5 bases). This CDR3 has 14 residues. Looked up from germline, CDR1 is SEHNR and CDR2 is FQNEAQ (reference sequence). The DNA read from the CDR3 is TGTGCCAGCAGCTTAGGAGGGGCGCCCTACGAC. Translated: CASSLGGAPYD. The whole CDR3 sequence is CASSLGGAPYDYTF.

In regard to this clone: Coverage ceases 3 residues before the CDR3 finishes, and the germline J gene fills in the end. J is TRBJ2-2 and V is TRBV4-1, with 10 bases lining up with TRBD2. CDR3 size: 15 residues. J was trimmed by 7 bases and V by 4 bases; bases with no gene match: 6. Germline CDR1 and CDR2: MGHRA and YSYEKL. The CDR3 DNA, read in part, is TGCGCCAGCAGCCTAGCGGGAGGAGGGGGCGGGGAG. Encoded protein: CASSLAGGGGGE. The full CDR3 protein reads CASSLAGGGGGELFF.

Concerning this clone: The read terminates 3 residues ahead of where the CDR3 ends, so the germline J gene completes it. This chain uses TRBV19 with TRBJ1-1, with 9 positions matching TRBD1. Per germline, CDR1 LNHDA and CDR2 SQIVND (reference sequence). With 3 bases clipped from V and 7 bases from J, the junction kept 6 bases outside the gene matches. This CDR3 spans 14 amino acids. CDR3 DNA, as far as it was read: TGTGCCAGTAGTATCCGGGGGACAGGGTTTGAA. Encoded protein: CASSIRGTGFE. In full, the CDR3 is CASSIRGTGFEAFF.

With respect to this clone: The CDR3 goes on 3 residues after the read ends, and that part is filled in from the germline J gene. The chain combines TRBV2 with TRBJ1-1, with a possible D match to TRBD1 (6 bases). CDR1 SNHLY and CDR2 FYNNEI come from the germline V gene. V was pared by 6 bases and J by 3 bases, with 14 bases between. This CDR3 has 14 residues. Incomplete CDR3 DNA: TGTGCCAGCAGGGAGGACAGTAGGCACACTGAA. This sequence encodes CASREDSRHTE. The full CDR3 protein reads CASREDSRHTEAFF.